These 2 T cell receptor beta chains were sequenced from one sample in a study of cytomegalovirus exposure and HLA in healthy donors. The primer mix had 60 Vbeta and 13 Jbeta primers. The repertoire was sequenced with immunoSEQ multiplex PCR; TCRdb's copy has only in-frame clones and lacks some. The sample shows around 72,000 clones, 70% to 80% of them seen only once. Specimen: PBMCs. The source is a man aged 50 to 60 in good health and CMV-seronegative.

CDR3 nucleotide sequence: TGCGCCAGCAGCCTCCAACAGGACAATGGCTACACCTTC. Its protein product is CASSLQQDNGYTF. V usage is TRBV5-1 and J usage is TRBJ1-2; maybe TRBD1 (5 bases). The CDR3 sequence is 13 residues long. V lost 4 bases, J lost 6 bases, and 13 bases lay in between. Germline V gene lookup returns CDR1 SGHRS and CDR2 YFSETQ.

The chain uses TRBV6-4 and TRBJ1-6; D unclear. Germline loops: CDR1 MRHNA, CDR2 SNTAGT. Trimming pared 2 bases from V and 6 bases from J, leaving 5 bases between. This CDR3 is 13 amino acids long. This CDR3 reads CASSDTGNSPLHF. In nucleotides, the CDR3 is TGTGCCAGCAGTGACACGGGTAATTCACCCCTCCACTTT.